This T cell receptor beta chain was obtained from a study of cytomegalovirus exposure and HLA in healthy donors (dated by TCRdb to the late 2010s). Study-level background: In an earlier analysis of 450 to 750 of the donors, 276 Gb of sequence data and about 110 million unique TCR beta sequences from 180 million or so T cells were reported. Of the 398 genotyped donors, around 81% fell in the genetic ancestry cluster associated with self-reported Caucasian donors. The later analysis used no new phenotypic data to find candidate immune exposures, relying instead on TCR beta sequences and their occurrence across donors. Using immunosequencing, the study profiled T cell repertoires from some 670 subjects and related those repertoires to cytomegalovirus serostatus. A separate validation cohort of more than 100 different subjects was used in addition to the 666-subject first cohort. A later genetic analysis took genome-wide SNP genotypes for about 55% of the roughly 700 donors and used that subset as a discovery cohort. Donor age, sex, ethnicity and CMV serostatus were compiled together with the repertoire data. A later analysis re-examined previously published TCR beta repertoires from several hundred donors and added high-resolution HLA genotyping to investigate patterns of TCR occurrence. All discovery cohort repertoires had been generated on a single sequencing platform. Among 350 to 400 genotyped donors of the cohort, an average of approximately 230,000 unique TCR beta nucleotide sequences were sequenced per donor, roughly a sixth of them non-productive. HLA typing covered class I and class II loci at four-digit resolution. About 280 gigabases of sequencing data and approximately 92 million unique TCR sequences made up an early release that covered approximately 650 HLA-typed donors. Typing coverage differed by locus: A, B, C, DRB1 and DQB1 were typed in about 620-640 donors, DQA1 in about 500, DPA1 in 606, and DPB1 in roughly 450. Roughly 5 DR-DQ haplotypes were handled as single units for association and clustering because linkage in the cohort was strong. The study combined high-throughput TCR immunosequencing, statistical association of individual TCRs with disease status, and machine learning to predict cytomegalovirus infection status. An earlier analysis of 587 of the donors used high-throughput TCR beta sequencing to judge whether each TCR beta V gene segment behaved as functional or pseudogenic. The study aimed to test whether cataloging public T cell receptors could reveal signatures of past pathogen exposure.

Its CDR3 holds 15 amino acids, cysteine through phenylalanine. Only the CDR3 portion is preserved as DNA: 45 bases, with reading frame beginning at the first base. The germline V end is reduced by 3 bases and the J end by 6 bases; junction bases left unmatched: 7. CDR1 and CDR2 are read off the germline V gene as SGHRS and YFSETQ. In total, just over 650 healthy bone marrow donors made up the cohort. All cohort members were sampled while nominally healthy, although unrecorded immune exposures were likely present. The donor was CMV seronegative and was included in the group of a few hundred seronegative cohort members. A peripheral blood sample was collected from each donor, and TCR beta sequencing was performed on peripheral blood mononuclear cells. The Qiagen DNeasy Blood Extraction Kit was used to extract genomic DNA from the blood cell samples. Details on this clone: No antigen is known for it. No base quality information exists; no much larger clone differs at one position.

To prepare the library, the immunoSEQ multiplex PCR assay was applied. For the multiplex PCR, a mixture combining 60 forward primers for TCR Vbeta segments and 13 reverse primers for TCR Jbeta segments was used. Amplification of the CDR3 region of rearranged TCR beta genes was performed with a multiplex PCR assay on genomic DNA. On the Illumina HiSeq System, the amplified TCR beta libraries were sequenced as 87-base-pair reads. The authors' pipeline ran thus. In a later analysis, roughly 80 million unique TCR beta chains were counted across the 690 or so repertoires, and roughly 11 million of these chains were shared by at least two donors. To remove PCR and sequencing errors, raw reads were error-corrected and collapsed into unique sequences using a nearest-neighbor algorithm that merged closely related sequences. CDR3 sequences were aligned to IMGT reference sequences to assign V, D and J gene segments. For a sequence to be retained, a match of at least six nucleotides was required to both a V gene segment and a J gene segment. Rearrangements were called productive when the CDR3 lacked stop codons and stayed in frame with V and J; all others were non-productive. Following IMGT convention, CDR3 was defined as the stretch from the second conserved V-encoded cysteine to the conserved J-encoded phenylalanine. Sequences without an unambiguous match to a single V gene segment were excluded from the earlier analysis of about 630 of the donors. In an earlier analysis of several hundred of the donors, V segments were called functional above 56.7% productive rearrangements and were called segregating when the between-donor standard deviation exceeded 5%. To diagnose cytomegalovirus status from the catalog of TCR beta chain sequences, a statistical classification framework was built. In a later analysis, V and J genes were assigned by comparing TCR nucleotide sequences against IMGT/GENE-DB human TR gene sequences. The TCRdist pipeline was used in a later analysis to assign CDR3 sequences and most-parsimonious VDJ recombination scenarios. In a later analysis, every TCR beta chain was defined by the combination of its CDR3 amino acid sequence and its V-gene family, and reads without a unique V-gene family were dropped. As a way to deal with suspected cross-contamination and a sequencing artifact, a later analysis dropped approximately 590 nucleotide sequences that were highly shared and had low generation probability. In a later analysis, a clonal expansion index was calculated for each public chain from normalized within-repertoire ranks of inferred template counts. In a later analysis, generation probabilities were computed using a VDJ recombination model fitted to out-of-frame rearrangements, and the results were checked against IGoR. Hypergeometric tests were used in a later analysis to score TCR-TCR, TCR-HLA and TCR-CMV co-occurrence, with a repertoire-size bias correction applied to the TCR pairs. False discovery rates were estimated in a later analysis by permuting HLA or CMV assignments 20 times. In a later analysis, co-occurring TCRs were grouped with DBSCAN, and TCRdist sequence similarity was added when clustering was performed within HLA-allele-positive subsets. Repertoires with fewer than 30,000 or more than 120,000 public chains were left out of co-occurrence clustering, as were a handful of repertoires with anomalous nucleotide sharing. TCRdb retrieved this table from immuneACCESS and kept in-frame rearrangements only. Not all clones are present; in checked studies, unresolved V genes account for under half, and no reason is known for the remainder. D and trimming come from the DNA, and the V and J calls and clone size come from that table. This sample lists about 160,000 clones; approximately 75% were detected once. The ten largest account for about 1.9% of the sample.

General conclusions and limits of the study: Sequencing depth was assumed to be roughly uniform across donors in the presence/absence analyses, though that assumption may not hold. According to the authors, the approach could potentially be generalized to other disease states and immunological phenotypes. Linkage disequilibrium might explain the correlated functional status among segregating V segments, but an unknown experimental factor could not be ruled out. Specific HLA alleles were associated with 16,951 TCR beta sequences at a false discovery rate of 0.05 in a later analysis. Most TCR sequences were observed very rarely across donors, whereas some public TCRs were present in many individuals. In a later analysis, the rate of TCR association differed among HLA loci, with DRB1 alleles having the most associated TCRs and HLA-C alleles having the fewest. Some IMGT-functional V segments, including TRBV6-2 and TRBV6-3, could not be distinguished by the 87-base-pair reads and were therefore excluded. A further reported finding was that TCR beta sequences accurately predicted the HLA-A and HLA-B alleles for most subjects in the first cohort. A later analysis found that HLA-associated TCR beta chains were more clonally expanded and had lower generation probabilities than equally common non-associated chains. A few of the identified cytomegalovirus-associated TCR beta chains were confirmed in vitro to be specific for cytomegalovirus antigens. According to a later analysis, parvovirus B19, influenza, CMV and Epstein-Barr virus appeared linked to several top co-occurrence clusters. The cohort was sequenced for TCR beta chains only, and without alpha or paired-chain data the features that could be detected were limited. About 17 rarely observed V segments, including chromosome 9 orphons, were excluded from the earlier analysis of approximately 500 of the donors because counts were too low. Strong co-occurrence of HLA alleles, especially DR and DQ, made assigning TCR associations to individual alleles difficult. Immune exposure information for the cohort was limited to CMV serostatus. The study gave a list of 150 to 200 TCR beta chains associated with cytomegalovirus. According to a later analysis, most CMV-associated TCR beta chains appeared to be HLA-restricted, and the HLA associations seemed to be driven largely by CMV exposure. The classifier was reported to diagnose cytomegalovirus status with high specificity and sensitivity in both the original and validation cohorts. In a later genetic analysis, a missense DCLRE1C variant was associated with V-gene and J-gene trimming of TCR beta chains, and the association was replicated in an independent cohort. Compared with the roughly 710-donor mean, donors in an Asian-associated ancestry cluster had fewer N-insertions in productive TCRs, according to a later genetic analysis. Because HLA typing was missing for some donors at each locus, association tests included only the typed subset. In an earlier analysis of around 500 of the donors, most TCR beta V segments appeared in productive rearrangements about 87% or about 30% of the time, broadly matching IMGT annotations. A cluster of highly shared sequence variants was judged likely to represent a technical artifact of the sequencing pipeline.

This clonotype originated in a woman under 30 in good health and CMV-seronegative. Specimen: PBMCs. The rearranged segments are TRBV5-1 and TRBJ1-4, with TRBD1 identical over 8 junction bases. The CDR3 amino acid sequence is: CASSSRAGGDEKLFF. The bases are TGCGCCAGCAGCTCTAGGGCAGGGGGCGATGAAAAACTGTTTTTT. The variable domain in full, with residues beyond the CDR3 obtained from the reference TRBV5-1 and TRBJ1-4 genes, is KAGVTQTPRYLIKTRGQQVTLSCSPISGHRSVSWYQQTPGQGLQFLFEYFSETQRNKGNFPGRFSGRQFSNSRSEMNVSTLELGDSALYLCASSSRAGGDEKLFFGSGTQLSVL.